This TCR beta chain originates from a study of PD-1 blockade in classical Hodgkin lymphoma. Every patient was affected by relapse after autologous stem cell transplantation, while exposure to brentuximab vedotin was not uniform. Assay used: immunoSEQ multiplex PCR; TCRdb lists only in-frame clones, some missing. The sample includes some 15,000 clones, 75% to 90% seen only once; the top ten take 30% to 40%. Germline V gives CDR1 GTSNPN, CDR2 SVGIG (reference sequence). CDR3 length equals 18 residues. V was shortened by 0 bases and J by 0 bases, with 15 bases between the two germline ends. This TCR was recovered from a human donor with classical Hodgkin lymphoma. The rearrangement uses TRBV30 and TRBJ2-6, with D possibly being TRBD2 (5 bases). The sequencing used peripheral blood mononuclear cells (PBMCs), collected before the second cycle of nivolumab. The CDR3 loop reads CAWSVKVGGGSGANVLTF. CDR3 nucleotides: TGTGCCTGGAGTGTTAAAGTCGGCGGAGGCTCTGGGGCCAACGTCCTGACTTTC.